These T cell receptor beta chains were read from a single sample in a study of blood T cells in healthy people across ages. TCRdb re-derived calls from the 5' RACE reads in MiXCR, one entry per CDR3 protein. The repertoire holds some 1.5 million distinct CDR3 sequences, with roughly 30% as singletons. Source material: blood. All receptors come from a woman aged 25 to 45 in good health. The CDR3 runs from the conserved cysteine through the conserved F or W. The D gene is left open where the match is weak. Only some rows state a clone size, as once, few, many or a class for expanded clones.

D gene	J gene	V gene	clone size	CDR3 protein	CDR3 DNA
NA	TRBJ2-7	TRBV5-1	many	CASSPSGASSYEQYF	TGCGCCAGCAGCCCGTCGGGGGCGAGCTCCTACGAGCAGTACTTC
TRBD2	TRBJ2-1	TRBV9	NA	CASSVAPQRGGLYNEQFF	TGTGCCAGCAGCGTAGCTCCCCAGCGGGGGGGACTCTACAATGAGCAGTTCTTC
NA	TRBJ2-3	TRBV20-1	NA	CSASSAENTDTQYF	TGCAGTGCTAGTAGCGCGGAGAACACAGATACGCAGTATTTT
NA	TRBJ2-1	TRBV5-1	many	CAGWRTSNEQFF	TGCGCCGGTTGGCGGACCTCCAATGAGCAGTTCTTC
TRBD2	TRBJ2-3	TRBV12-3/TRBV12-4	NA	CASSLGGGGDTEYF	TGTGCCAGCAGTTTAGGGGGGGGTGGAGATACGGAGTATTTT
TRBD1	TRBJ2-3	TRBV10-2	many	CASRRQGMSDTQYF	TGCGCCAGCAGGAGACAGGGGATGTCAGATACGCAGTATTTT
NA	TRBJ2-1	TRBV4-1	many	CASSQVITIPYNEQFF	TGCGCCAGCAGCCAAGTTATAACAATTCCCTACAATGAGCAGTTCTTC
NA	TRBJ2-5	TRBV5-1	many	CASSFRGSQETQYF	TGTGCCAGCAGTTTCAGGGGCAGCCAAGAGACCCAGTACTTC
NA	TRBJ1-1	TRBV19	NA	CASSPAFGASTEAFF	TGTGCCAGTAGTCCCGCGTTTGGGGCGAGCACTGAAGCTTTCTTT
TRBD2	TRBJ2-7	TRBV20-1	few	CSAHARTSSSYEQYF	TGCAGTGCTCATGCCCGGACTAGCAGCTCCTACGAGCAGTACTTC
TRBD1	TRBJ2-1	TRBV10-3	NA	CAISDSGTGGYNEQFF	TGTGCCATCAGTGACTCCGGGACAGGGGGCTACAATGAGCAGTTCTTC
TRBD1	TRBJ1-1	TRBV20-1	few	CSAREAGTGARVNTEAFF	TGCAGTGCTAGAGAGGCCGGGACAGGGGCTAGGGTGAACACTGAAGCTTTCTTT
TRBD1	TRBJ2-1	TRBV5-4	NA	CASSVRTGGALDEQFF	TGTGCCAGCAGCGTAAGAACAGGGGGCGCTTTAGATGAGCAGTTCTTC
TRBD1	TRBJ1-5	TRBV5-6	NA	CASSLFRDRVLAGNQPQHF	TGTGCCAGCAGCTTGTTCCGGGACAGGGTATTAGCAGGCAATCAGCCCCAGCATTTT
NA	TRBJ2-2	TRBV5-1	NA	CASSLGGRVAGELFF	TGCGCCAGCAGCTTGGGAGGGCGCGTCGCCGGGGAGCTGTTTTTT
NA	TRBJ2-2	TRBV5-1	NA	CASSPTGRTGELFF	TGCGCCAGCAGCCCCACCGGACGGACCGGGGAGCTGTTTTTT
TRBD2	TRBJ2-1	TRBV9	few	CASSVGTGGISSYNEQFF	TGTGCCAGCAGCGTAGGGACGGGGGGGATCAGCTCCTACAATGAGCAGTTCTTC
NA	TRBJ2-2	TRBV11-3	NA	CASSHKSPPGELFF	TGTGCCAGCAGCCACAAAAGTCCCCCCGGGGAGCTGTTTTTT
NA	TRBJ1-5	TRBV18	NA	CASSPEGIHNQPQHF	TGTGCCAGCTCACCAGAAGGGATTCATAATCAGCCCCAGCATTTT
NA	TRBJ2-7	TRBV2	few	CASRAFPTVRTYEQYF	TGTGCCAGCAGAGCATTCCCGACAGTACGTACCTACGAGCAGTACTTC
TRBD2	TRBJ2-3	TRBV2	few	CASSETSGGSDTQYF	TGTGCCAGCAGTGAAACTAGCGGGGGCTCAGATACGCAGTATTTT
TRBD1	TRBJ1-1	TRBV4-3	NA	CASSQRQGTLNTEAFF	TGCGCCAGCAGCCAGCGACAGGGGACCTTGAACACTGAAGCTTTCTTT
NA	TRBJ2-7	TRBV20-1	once	CSAREGSAVQYF	TGCAGTGCTAGGGAGGGATCGGCCGTGCAGTACTTC
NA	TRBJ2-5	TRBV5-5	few	CASTYGGRAPQETQYF	TGTGCCAGCACCTACGGAGGGAGAGCACCCCAAGAGACCCAGTACTTC
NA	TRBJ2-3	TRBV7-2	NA	CASSLVFEHQFGDTQYF	TGTGCCAGCAGCTTAGTCTTTGAACACCAATTCGGGGATACGCAGTATTTT
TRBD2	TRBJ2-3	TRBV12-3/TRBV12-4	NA	CASSPGLLADTQYF	TGTGCCAGCAGTCCAGGATTACTAGCGGATACGCAGTATTTT
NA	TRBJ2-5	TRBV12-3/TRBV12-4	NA	CASSLAPSGTQYF	TGTGCCAGCAGTTTAGCGCCCAGCGGGACCCAGTACTTC
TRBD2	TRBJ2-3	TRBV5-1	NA	CASSLGASGPRDTQYF	TGCGCCAGCAGCTTGGGGGCTAGCGGTCCCCGGGATACGCAGTATTTT
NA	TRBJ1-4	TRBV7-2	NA	CASSLSGAISEKLFF	TGTGCCAGCAGCTTATCAGGGGCTATAAGTGAAAAACTGTTTTTT
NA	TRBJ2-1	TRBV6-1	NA	CASCRDQAYNEQFF	TGTGCCAGCTGCCGGGACCAGGCCTACAATGAGCAGTTCTTC
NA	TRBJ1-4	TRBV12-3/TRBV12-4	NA	CASRSPTNEKLFF	TGTGCCAGTAGGTCGCCAACTAATGAAAAACTGTTTTTT
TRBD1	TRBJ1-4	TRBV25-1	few	CASSAQGGANEKLFF	TGTGCCAGCAGTGCCCAGGGGGGAGCTAATGAAAAACTGTTTTTT
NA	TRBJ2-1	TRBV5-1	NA	CASSSAGDSGNEQFF	TGCGCCAGCAGCTCCGCAGGGGATTCTGGCAATGAGCAGTTCTTC
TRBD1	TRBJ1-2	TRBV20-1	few	CSAYGDRGHGYTF	TGCAGTGCTTACGGAGACAGGGGCCATGGCTACACCTTC
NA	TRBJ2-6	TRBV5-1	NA	CASSPGSNSWANVLTF	TGCGCCAGCAGCCCCGGGTCTAACTCTTGGGCCAACGTCCTGACTTTC
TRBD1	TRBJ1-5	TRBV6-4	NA	CASRKETGNQPQHF	TGTGCCAGCAGAAAGGAGACAGGGAATCAGCCCCAGCATTTT
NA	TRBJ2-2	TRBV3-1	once	CTSSHQGYTGELFF	TGTACCAGCAGCCACCAGGGTTACACCGGGGAGCTGTTTTTT
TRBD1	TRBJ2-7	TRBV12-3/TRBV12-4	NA	CASNDRGGSYEQYF	TGTGCCAGCAACGACAGGGGGGGATCCTACGAGCAGTACTTC
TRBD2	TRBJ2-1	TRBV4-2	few	CASSQVGGSDLPTNEQFF	TGTGCCAGCAGCCAAGTAGGCGGGAGCGACCTTCCGACTAATGAGCAGTTCTTC
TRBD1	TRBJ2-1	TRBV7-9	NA	CASSLGGQDEQFF	TGTGCCAGCAGCTTAGGGGGACAGGATGAGCAGTTCTTC
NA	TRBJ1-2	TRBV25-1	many	CASSAINYGYTF	TGTGCCAGCAGTGCCATCAACTATGGCTACACCTTC
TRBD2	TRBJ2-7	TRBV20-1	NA	CSASSPAGNYEQYF	TGCAGTGCTAGTTCCCCAGCGGGGAACTACGAGCAGTACTTC
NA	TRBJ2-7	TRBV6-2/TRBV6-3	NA	CASTHVGNDYEQYF	TGTGCCAGCACCCATGTAGGCAACGACTACGAGCAGTACTTC
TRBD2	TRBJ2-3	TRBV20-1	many	CSARIGLILAADTQYF	TGCAGTGCTAGAATCGGACTTATTCTAGCGGCAGATACGCAGTATTTT
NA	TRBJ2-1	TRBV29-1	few	CSVDEGRFF	TGCAGCGTTGATGAGGGCCGGTTCTTC
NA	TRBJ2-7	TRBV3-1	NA	CASSQANRDYEQYF	TGTGCCAGTAGCCAAGCGAACAGAGACTACGAGCAGTACTTC
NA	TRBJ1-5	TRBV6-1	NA	CASSEPYLQPQHF	TGTGCCAGCAGTGAACCTTACTTGCAGCCCCAGCATTTT
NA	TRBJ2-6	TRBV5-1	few	CASSSQPKSSGANVLTF	TGCGCCAGCAGCAGCCAACCCAAAAGCTCTGGGGCCAACGTCCTGACTTTC
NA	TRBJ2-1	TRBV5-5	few	CASSADGDEWNEQFF	TGTGCCAGCAGCGCGGATGGGGATGAGTGGAATGAGCAGTTCTTC
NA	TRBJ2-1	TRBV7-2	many	CASSPAGIGNEQFF	TGTGCCAGCAGCCCCGCCGGGATCGGCAATGAGCAGTTCTTC